The present T cell receptor (beta chain) was sequenced within a study of blood T cell repertoires in COVID-19. Study information: Both acute and convalescent COVID-19 samples were obtained from the United States, Italy and Spain.

Source study methods: By means of reference gene primer amplification, nucleated cell counts were estimated. Assay: immunoSEQ multiplex PCR; the TCRdb copy retains only in-frame clones and omits some. The DNA was the basis for D and trimming; V, J and clone size are from that table. The table includes 200,000 to 250,000 clones, 80% to 85% detected once. Donors of Cohort 3 who recovered were those that had two negative PCRs, clearance, or symptom resolution. The CDR3 contains 15 residues. Between the trimmed V and J ends, which lost 6 bases and 2 bases, there was a span of 14 bases. Germline-derived CDR1 and CDR2 are MNHEY and SVGAGI.

The rearrangement joins TRBV6-5 to TRBJ1-3, with TRBD1 as a possible D gene (5 bases). The sequenced sample was PBMCs or T cells enriched from blood (not recorded which). The sequence was obtained from a woman in her thirties or forties who had recovered from COVID-19. The CDR3, as DNA: TGTGCCAGCAGCCCGGGAGGGGTTACTGGAAACACCATATATTTT. Translating gives CASSPGGVTGNTIYF.